This passage covers 11 T cell receptor beta chains from one sample sequenced in a study of blood T cell repertoires in COVID-19. Sequencing was performed with immunoSEQ multiplex PCR; in TCRdb, only in-frame clones are kept and a portion is missing. The table has about 240,000 clones, about 82% seen once. Source material: peripheral blood. Receptors originate from a woman aged 55 to 70 with active or convalescent COVID-19.

This sequence joins TRBV3-1 (or the pseudogene TRBV3-2) and TRBJ1-1; 10 nucleotides line up with TRBD1. Losses at the gene ends were 0 bases for V and 8 bases for J; bases not matched to a gene: 6. Germline values: CDR1 LGHDT, CDR2 YNNKEL (reference sequence). There are 15 residues in the CDR3. CDR3 residues: CASSQDDDRGREAFF. The CDR3 nucleotides are TGTGCCAGCAGCCAAGATGACGACAGGGGGCGAGAAGCTTTCTTT.

The rearrangement joins TRBV19 to TRBJ2-7; 11 nucleotides line up with TRBD2. In germline, CDR1 is LNHDA, CDR2 SQIVND (reference sequence). This CDR3 has 15 amino acids. The V and J ends lost 5 bases and 4 bases, in that order; junction bases with no gene match: 7. Here the CDR3 DNA reads TGTGCCAGTAGTGTGGCACTAGCGGGGGAGTACGAGCAGTACTTC. The encoded protein is CASSVALAGEYEQYF.

The CDR3: CASSRRWGEDYGYTF. The CDR3 region has the DNA TGTGCCAGTAGCCGCCGTTGGGGAGAGGACTATGGCTACACCTTC. V is TRBV19 and J is TRBJ1-2, with D unresolved. The V end lost 6 bases, the J end lost 3 bases, and 17 bases lay between the germline ends. The germline CDR1 and CDR2 sequences are LNHDA and SQIVND (reference sequence). The CDR3 is 15 amino acids.

V is TRBV12-5 and J is TRBJ2-7; the match to TRBD1 covers 8 bases. The V gene's germline CDR1 is LGHNT and CDR2 FRNRAP. V was clipped by 6 bases and J by 2 bases; unmatched bases: 6. This CDR3 is 14 amino acids long. CDR3 sequence: CASGTGTGPYEQYF. CDR3 sequence (DNA): TGTGCTAGTGGAACCGGGACAGGACCCTACGAGCAGTACTTC. The variable domain in full, with the rest retrieved from reference TRBV12-5 and TRBJ2-7, is DARVTQTPRHKVTEMGQEVTMRCQPILGHNTVFWYRQTMMQGLELLAYFRNRAPLDDSGMPKDRFSAEMPDATLATLKIQPSEPRDSAVYFCASGTGTGPYEQYFGPGTRLTVT.

The V and J genes are TRBV2 and TRBJ2-1; 9 bases are a match to TRBD2. The germline CDR1 and CDR2 sequences are SNHLY and FYNNEI. The ends lost 5 bases at V and 2 bases at J; junction bases unmatched: 7. This CDR3 spans 16 amino acids. The CDR3 is CASSRAGGLTYNEQFF. Here the CDR3 DNA reads TGTGCCAGCAGTAGAGCGGGAGGCCTTACCTACAATGAGCAGTTCTTC.

The gene calls are TRBV5-1 and TRBJ2-6, with D possibly being TRBD1 (6 bases). From germline, CDR1 is SGHRS and CDR2 YFSETQ. The CDR3 extends over 15 amino acids. V was pared by 4 bases and J by 0 bases, with 8 bases between. This chain's CDR3 is CASSRQVSGANVLTF. Written as DNA, the CDR3 is TGCGCCAGCAGCCGACAGGTCTCTGGGGCCAACGTCCTGACTTTC.

This clone was seen just once. In DNA form, the CDR3 reads TGTGCCAGCAGCCAAGATGAGGCAGGGCGACCCCAGCATTTT. Protein product: CASSQDEAGRPQHF. The chain couples TRBV3-1 (or the pseudogene TRBV3-2) to TRBJ1-5; TRBD1 is a possible D gene (5 bases). The CDR3 sequence is 14 residues long. The V and J ends lost 0 bases and 10 bases respectively, with 13 bases between them. Germline CDR1 LGHDT, CDR2 YNNKEL (reference sequence).

J is TRBJ2-3 and V is TRBV7-9, with TRBD1 as a possible D gene (6 bases). The V and J ends lost 1 base and 2 bases respectively, with 16 bases between them. Germline CDR1 is SEHNR and CDR2 is FQNEAQ (reference sequence). This CDR3 has 17 residues. The CDR3 DNA follows: TGTGCCAGCAGCTTAGGCTCCCTCTTGGGGGCCACAGATACGCAGTATTTT. Protein sequence: CASSLGSLLGATDTQYF.

The rearrangement joins TRBV7-9 to TRBJ2-1, with a tentative D call TRBD1 (5 bases). V lost 1 base to trimming and J lost 8 bases, with 18 bases between them. Germline CDR1 and CDR2: SEHNR and FQNEAQ (reference sequence). The length of the CDR3 is 16 residues. The CDR3 region is CASSLGLGDSLHEQFF. CDR3 DNA: TGTGCCAGCAGCTTAGGTTTGGGCGACAGTCTCCATGAGCAGTTCTTC.

The rearrangement joins TRBV6-1 to TRBJ1-6; D unresolved. This CDR3 comprises 15 residues. Per the germline V gene, CDR1 is MNHNS and CDR2 is SASEGT. V lost 3 bases, J lost 7 bases, and 13 bases lay in between. The CDR3 loop is CASSDPRRVNSPLHF. CDR3 nucleotides: TGTGCCAGCAGTGACCCCCGGCGGGTAAATTCACCCCTCCACTTT.

The chain carries TRBV7-5 and TRBJ2-5; the DNA was not compared with TRBD1, the D call given in the table. TRBV7-5 is classified as a pseudogene. This CDR3 contains 15 residues. The CDR3, as DNA: TGTGCCAGAAGCCTCCGGACAGGGGAGGAGGAGACCCAGTACTTC. Residues: CARSLRTGEEETQYF.